The next 23 T cell receptor beta chains were all read from a single sample in a study of blood T cell repertoires in COVID-19. Clones were read by immunoSEQ multiplex PCR, and TCRdb kept only the in-frame ones, dropping some. Altogether about 130,000 clones are present, around 89% being singletons, with the ten largest covering 4.3%. The specimen was peripheral blood. These receptors originate from a man between 60 and 75 years old with COVID-19, enrolled during active disease.

The chain carries TRBV7-2 and TRBJ1-4; the match to TRBD1 covers 11 bases. Germline-derived CDR1 and CDR2 are SGHTA and FQGNSA. The CDR3 length is 15 residues. Losses at the gene ends were 3 bases for V and 7 bases for J; bases not matched to a gene: 4. The CDR3 loop is CASSFTGTGGEKLFF. In nucleotides, the CDR3 is TGTGCCAGCAGCTTTACCGGGACAGGGGGTGAAAAACTGTTTTTT.

The rearrangement joins TRBV30 to TRBJ1-2, with TRBD1 identical over 10 bases. Germline V gene data show CDR1 as GTSNPN and CDR2 as SVGIG (reference sequence). With V trimmed by 0 bases and J by 3 bases, 4 bases remained unmatched. This CDR3 region has 15 residues. CDR3 amino acids: CAWSVTGQGYYGYTF. For the CDR3, the DNA is TGTGCCTGGAGTGTAACGGGACAGGGGTACTATGGCTACACCTTC.

The V call is TRBV19, the J call TRBJ1-1; TRBD1 matches at 7 bases. Germline CDR1 LNHDA, CDR2 SQIVND (reference sequence). The CDR3 spans 15 residues. The trim removed 7 bases at V and 6 bases at J, leaving 14 bases unmatched. The CDR3 DNA sequence: TGTGCCAGTACCCCCTCCGACAGGGCGTTTCCTGAAGCTTTCTTT. Translation: CASTPSDRAFPEAFF. Drawing the rest from reference TRBV19 and TRBJ1-1, the complete variable domain is DGGITQSPKYLFRKEGQNVTLSCEQNLNHDAMYWYRQDPGQGLRLIYYSQIVNDFQKGDIAEGYSVSREKKESFPLTVTSAQKNPTAFYLCASTPSDRAFPEAFFGQGTRLTVV.

V and J are TRBV7-3 and TRBJ2-1, with a weak D call TRBD2 (7 bases). From germline, CDR1 is SGHTA and CDR2 FQGTGA. Trimming left V 2 bases short and J 7 bases short, with 15 bases between. This CDR3 contains 15 residues. CDR3 region: CASSLDGGARNEQFF. The CDR3 nucleotides are TGTGCCAGCAGCTTAGATGGGGGGGCCAGGAATGAGCAGTTCTTC. The variable domain in full, with the rest retrieved from reference TRBV7-3 and TRBJ2-1, is GAGVSQTPSNKVTEKGKYVELRCDPISGHTALYWYRQSLGQGPEFLIYFQGTGAADDSGLPNDRFFAVRPEGSVSTLKIQRTERGDSAVYLCASSLDGGARNEQFFGPGTRLTVL.

V and J are TRBV25-1 and TRBJ2-1; a weak D match, TRBD2 (5 bases). V lost 3 bases and J 0 bases, leaving 15 bases between the germline ends. Germline lookup yields CDR1 MGHDK and CDR2 SYGVNS. The CDR3 runs 17 residues. The CDR3 nucleotides read TGTGCCAGCAGTGAGTCAAGTGGGAGCGGCTCCTACAATGAGCAGTTCTTC. Protein sequence: CASSESSGSGSYNEQFF.

V gene TRBV7-3 combines with J gene TRBJ2-7; 9 bases map to TRBD1. The CDR3 is 14 amino acids. CDR1 is SGHTA, CDR2 FQGTGA, per germline. Trimming at V came to 2 bases and at J to 6 bases, leaving 5 bases not matched to a gene. DNA of the CDR3: TGTGCCAGCAGCTTACTGGGACAGGGAAGCGAGCAGTACTTC. Encoded protein: CASSLLGQGSEQYF.

V usage is TRBV2 and J usage is TRBJ1-1, with 9 positions matching TRBD1. V shed 4 bases, J shed 7 bases, and the junction held 7 bases outside the gene matches. The germline gives CDR1 SNHLY, CDR2 FYNNEI. CDR3 size: 14 residues. CDR3 loop: CASSVGTGRREAFF. The CDR3 nucleotides read TGTGCCAGCAGTGTTGGGACAGGGCGCCGTGAAGCTTTCTTT.

This chain joins TRBV18 and TRBJ1-3; D is possibly TRBD1 (5 bases). Trimming stripped 4 bases from V and 3 bases from J, with 19 bases between. Per the germline V gene, CDR1 is KGHSH and CDR2 is LQKENI. The CDR3 is 17 amino acids. As DNA, the CDR3 is TGTGCCAGCTCACAACCGGGGCCGGGCTCTGGTGGAAACACCATATATTTT. Translated, it gives CASSQPGPGSGGNTIYF.

This chain uses TRBV18 with TRBJ2-3; D gene uncertain. Trimming took off 1 base at V and 2 bases at J, with 13 bases between the two ends. This CDR3 comprises 16 residues. Germline CDR1 KGHSH, CDR2 LQKENI. CDR3 residues: CASSPLMAGITDTQYF. The CDR3 DNA follows: TGTGCCAGCTCACCACTCATGGCAGGAATCACAGATACGCAGTATTTT.

The chain couples TRBV7-2 to TRBJ2-1; D is perhaps TRBD1 (5 bases). Germline lookup yields CDR1 SGHTA and CDR2 FQGNSA. V shed 8 bases and J shed 0 bases, with 14 bases lying between them. This CDR3 has 15 amino acids. This chain's CDR3 is CASQLGPSSYNEQFF. In DNA, the CDR3 is TGTGCCAGCCAGTTGGGGCCGAGCTCCTACAATGAGCAGTTCTTC. Full variable domain (remainder filled in from reference TRBV7-2 and TRBJ2-1): GAGVSQSPSNKVTEKGKDVELRCDPISGHTALYWYRQSLGQGLEFLIYFQGNSAPDKSGLPSDRFSAERTGGSVSTLTIQRTQQEDSAVYLCASQLGPSSYNEQFFGPGTRLTVL.

This sequence joins TRBV6-5 and TRBJ2-3; the D is unclear. From germline, CDR1 is MNHEY and CDR2 SVGAGI. Trimming pared 7 bases from V and 1 base from J, leaving 9 bases between. The CDR3 spans 13 residues. CDR3 region: CASTSPGTDTQYF. The CDR3, as DNA: TGTGCCAGCACCTCTCCGGGCACAGATACGCAGTATTTT.

This chain uses TRBV5-1 with TRBJ1-3; 8 positions agree with TRBD1. CDR3 size: 16 residues. Germline V gene data show CDR1 as SGHRS and CDR2 as YFSETQ. Trimming at V came to 2 bases and at J to 3 bases, leaving 7 bases not matched to a gene. CDR3 bases: TGCGCCAGCAGCTTAACAGGGGGTCGGTATGGAAACACCATATATTTT. The encoded protein is CASSLTGGRYGNTIYF.

The genes are TRBV27 and TRBJ1-1, with 7 nucleotides matching TRBD1. The CDR3 is 14 residues long. Germline assignment: CDR1 MNHEY and CDR2 SMNVEV (reference sequence). Unmatched junction bases numbered 2, after V lost 3 bases and J lost 1 base. The chain's CDR3 is CASSFAGGNTEAFF. CDR3 DNA: TGTGCCAGCAGTTTTGCAGGGGGGAACACTGAAGCTTTCTTT.

The V and J genes are TRBV29-1 and TRBJ1-2, with D possibly matching TRBD1 (5 bases). Germline CDR1 is SQVTM and CDR2 is ANQGSEA. CDR3 size: 14 residues. Trimming removed 3 bases at V and 4 bases at J, with 15 bases between. CDR3: CSVDSGDQGYGYTF. CDR3 bases: TGCAGCGTTGACTCGGGGGATCAAGGCTATGGCTACACCTTC.

The chain employs TRBV10-3 and TRBJ1-2; TRBD1 aligns across 9 bases. CDR1 is ENHRY, CDR2 SYGVKD, per germline. This CDR3 has 15 amino acids. The V gene end was trimmed by 5 bases and the J gene end by 3 bases; junction bases not matched to a gene: 7. The CDR3 bases are TGTGCCATCAGTCCACAGGGGGCTGAAGACTATGGCTACACCTTC. Its protein product is CAISPQGAEDYGYTF.

The chain couples TRBV2 to TRBJ1-5; a possible D gene is TRBD1 (5 bases). V lost 4 bases and J 0 bases, leaving 13 bases between the germline ends. Germline V gene data show CDR1 as SNHLY and CDR2 as FYNNEI. The CDR3 consists of 16 residues. In DNA form, the CDR3 reads TGTGCCAGCAGTGGCGGCAGGGTGGGTAGCAATCAGCCCCAGCATTTT. Translating it yields CASSGGRVGSNQPQHF.

There are a few counts of this clone. V is TRBV7-9 and J is TRBJ2-7; 12 bases align to TRBD1. The germline gives CDR1 SEHNR, CDR2 FQNEAQ (reference sequence). This CDR3 has 15 amino acids. The junction had 7 bases not matched to a gene; V was cut back by 5 bases and J by 5 bases. The DNA for the CDR3 is TGTGCCAGCAGCCCAAGGGACAGGGGGCTGAACGAGCAGTACTTC. It codes for CASSPRDRGLNEQYF. The whole variable domain, filled in from reference TRBV7-9 and TRBJ2-7, reads DTGVSQNPRHKITKRGQNVTFRCDPISEHNRLYWYRQTLGQGPEFLTYFQNEAQLEKSRLLSDRFSAERPKGSFSTLEIQRTEQGDSAMYLCASSPRDRGLNEQYFGPGTRLTVT.

This clone was counted between two and nine times. CDR3 DNA: TGTGCCAGCAGCCGGGACAGGGTCGACGAGCAGTACTTC. This sequence encodes CASSRDRVDEQYF. This rearrangement joins TRBV2 to TRBJ2-7; TRBD1 matches 9 bases. J lost 5 bases, V lost 6 bases, and 5 bases had no gene match. This CDR3 region has 13 residues. Germline loops: CDR1 SNHLY, CDR2 FYNNEI. The variable domain in full, completed from reference TRBV2 and TRBJ2-7, reads EPEVTQTPSHQVTQMGQEVILRCVPISNHLYFYWYRQILGQKVEFLVSFYNNEISEKSEIFDDQFSVERPDGSNFTLKIRSTKLEDSAMYFCASSRDRVDEQYFGPGTRLTVT.

The CDR3 coding sequence is TGTGCCACCAGAAATGGGGGGAAACCCACCGCTGAAGCTTTCTTT. Amino acid sequence: CATRNGGKPTAEAFF. The rearrangement uses TRBV24-1 and TRBJ1-1, with D maybe TRBD1 (5 bases). CDR1 and CDR2 from the germline V gene are KGHDR and SFDVKD. The CDR3 has 15 amino acids. The germline V and J ends were trimmed by 7 bases and 6 bases, with 20 bases remaining between them.

The chain has TRBV6-5 and TRBJ1-4; 7 bases are shared with TRBD1. Trimming cost V 8 bases and J 6 bases; bases outside gene matches: 9. The CDR3 has 14 amino acids. Germline V gene sequence: CDR1 MNHEY, CDR2 SVGAGI. CDR3 residues: CASRTGVRDEKLFF. The CDR3 DNA sequence: TGTGCCAGCCGTACAGGGGTGAGGGATGAAAAACTGTTTTTT.

CDR3 in amino acids: CASSPPWTAPGSRNIQYF. In DNA, the CDR3 is TGTGCCAGCAGCCCTCCTTGGACCGCCCCAGGGTCCCGAAACATTCAGTACTTC. The genes are TRBV7-2 and TRBJ2-4; a possible D gene is TRBD1 (5 bases). The CDR3 is made up of 18 amino acids. The V gene's germline CDR1 is SGHTA and CDR2 FQGNSA. V lost 5 bases, J lost 6 bases, and 26 bases lay in between.

This clone was picked up a small number of times. The rearrangement joins TRBV6-5 to TRBJ1-4, with TRBD1 identical over 9 bases. Germline V gene lookup returns CDR1 MNHEY and CDR2 SVGAGI. V was clipped by 6 bases and J by 7 bases; unmatched bases: 6. The CDR3 has 14 amino acids. The CDR3 region is CASRADRGGEKLFF. The CDR3 DNA follows: TGTGCCAGCAGGGCGGACAGGGGAGGTGAAAAACTGTTTTTT.

This chain uses TRBV5-1 with TRBJ1-2; 9 bases agree with TRBD1. Germline lookup yields CDR1 SGHRS and CDR2 YFSETQ. This CDR3 contains 15 residues. The CDR3 protein is CSQQISGTGPYGYTF. CDR3 in DNA: TGCTCCCAGCAGATCTCCGGGACAGGGCCCTATGGCTACACCTTC.